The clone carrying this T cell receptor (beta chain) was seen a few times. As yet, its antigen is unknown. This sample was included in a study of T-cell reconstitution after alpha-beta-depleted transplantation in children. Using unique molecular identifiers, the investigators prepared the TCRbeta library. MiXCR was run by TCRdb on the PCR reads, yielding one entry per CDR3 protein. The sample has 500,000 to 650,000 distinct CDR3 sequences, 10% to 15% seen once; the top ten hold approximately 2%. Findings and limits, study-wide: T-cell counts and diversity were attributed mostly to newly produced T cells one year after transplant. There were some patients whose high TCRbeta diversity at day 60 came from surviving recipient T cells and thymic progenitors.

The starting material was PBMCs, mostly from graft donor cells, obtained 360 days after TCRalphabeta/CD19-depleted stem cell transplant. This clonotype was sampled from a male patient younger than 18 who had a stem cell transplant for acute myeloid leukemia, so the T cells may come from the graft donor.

The CDR3 protein is CASSDGATSFGEQFF. The CDR3 region has the DNA TGTGCCAGCAGTGACGGGGCCACATCGTTTGGTGAGCAGTTCTTC. J is TRBJ2-1 and V is TRBV6-4; D might be TRBD1 (5 bases). V was trimmed by 2 bases and J by 9 bases, leaving 17 bases between them. The CDR3 consists of 15 residues. Germline-derived CDR1 and CDR2 are MRHNA and SNTAGT.